The 25 T cell receptor beta chains given below trace back to one sample, sequenced in a study of blood T cell repertoires in COVID-19. Only in-frame clones appear in the TCRdb table, and some are missing; sequencing was by immunoSEQ multiplex PCR. The table lists fewer than 200,000 clones, 75% to 85% of them singletons, with less than 15% in the top ten. The material sequenced was peripheral blood. These receptors all come from a woman over 75 with COVID-19, enrolled during active disease.

This chain connects TRBV6-1 to TRBJ2-3; maybe TRBD1 (6 bases). Trimming shortened V by 4 bases and J by 1 base, and 15 bases separated the two germline ends. From germline, CDR1 is MNHNS and CDR2 SASEGT. The CDR3 totals 16 residues. The CDR3 nucleotides are TGTGCCAGCAGTGCCGGATTGGGGGCCCGCACAGATACGCAGTATTTT. Translated, it gives CASSAGLGARTDTQYF.

The V gene is TRBV30, the J gene TRBJ1-2, with D maybe TRBD1 (6 bases). In germline, CDR1 is GTSNPN, CDR2 SVGIG (reference sequence). V was clipped by 3 bases and J by 7 bases, with 15 bases between them. CDR3 length: 13 amino acids. DNA for the CDR3: TGTGCCTGGAGGATCGCCGGGACAAGTGGCTACACCTTC. Its protein is CAWRIAGTSGYTF.

The J gene is TRBJ2-3, the V gene TRBV7-2, with D perhaps TRBD2 (5 bases). The CDR3 has 16 amino acids. V shed 1 base and J shed 2 bases, with 13 bases lying between them. In germline, CDR1 is SGHTA, CDR2 FQGNSA. CDR3 sequence (DNA): TGTGCCAGCAGCTTAGGCGGGCTCCGCTTCACAGATACGCAGTATTTT. It yields the protein CASSLGGLRFTDTQYF.

This clone has more than one count but fewer than ten. The genes are TRBV29-1 and TRBJ2-7; 7 nucleotides align to TRBD2. V was pared by 6 bases and J by 5 bases, with 10 bases of the junction left unmatched. Germline V gene data show CDR1 as SQVTM and CDR2 as ANQGSEA. The CDR3 has 13 residues. The CDR3 DNA follows: TGCAGCGTCAATGGTGCAGGGAGGGACGAGCAGTACTTC. Encoded protein: CSVNGAGRDEQYF.

The chain is built from TRBV29-1 and TRBJ1-3; D gene uncertain. CDR1 SQVTM and CDR2 ANQGSEA come from the germline V gene. The CDR3 length is 12 residues. CDR3 in amino acids: CSYRKSGNTIYF. As DNA, the CDR3 is TGCAGTTACAGAAAGTCTGGAAACACCATATATTTT.

This clone showed up just a few times. The rearrangement links TRBV6-5 to TRBJ2-7, with a weak D call TRBD2 (6 bases). Germline CDR1 reads MNHEY; CDR2 reads SVGAGI. Trimming stripped 0 bases from V and 6 bases from J, with 12 bases between. The CDR3 spans 14 residues. The CDR3 coding sequence is TGTGCCAGCAGTTACTCTGGAGGGAGCTCCGAGCAGTACTTC. Its translation is CASSYSGGSSEQYF.

The chain uses TRBV7-2 and TRBJ2-5; 10 nucleotides align to TRBD2. Germline CDR1 SGHTA, CDR2 FQGNSA. CDR3 length equals 16 residues. The J segment lost 5 bases and the V segment lost 1 base, leaving 7 bases of the junction unmatched. The CDR3 protein is CASSLGSSGGLETQYF. As DNA, the CDR3 is TGTGCCAGCAGCTTAGGGTCTAGCGGGGGTTTGGAGACCCAGTACTTC.

This clone appeared a few times. For the CDR3, the DNA is TGTGCCAGCAGCTTCAGACAGATCTATAATTCACCCCTCCACTTT. Amino acid sequence: CASSFRQIYNSPLHF. The genes are TRBV5-6 and TRBJ1-6; TRBD1 might be the D (5 bases). Trimming cost V 2 bases and J 3 bases, with 9 bases left between them. The CDR3 extends over 15 amino acids. Germline V gene lookup returns CDR1 SGHDT and CDR2 YYEEEE.

The CDR3 DNA is TGTGCCAGCAGCGTAGTCGCAGGGGATGAAAAACTGTTTTTT. It yields the protein CASSVVAGDEKLFF. The genes are TRBV9 and TRBJ1-4; possibly TRBD1 for D (6 bases). Trimming removed 0 bases from V and 6 bases from J, with 9 bases in between. CDR3 length equals 14 residues. CDR1 is SGDLS and CDR2 is YYNGEE in the germline V gene.

V gene TRBV27 combines with J gene TRBJ1-1, with D unclear. The CDR3 runs 13 residues. Germline V gene sequence: CDR1 MNHEY, CDR2 SMNVEV (reference sequence). The germline V and J ends were trimmed by 9 bases and 1 base, with 12 bases remaining between them. CDR3 in DNA: TGTGCCAGTTCCCGGGTTCGGAACACTGAAGCTTTCTTT. It is translated as CASSRVRNTEAFF.

The rearrangement joins TRBV4-3 to TRBJ2-3, with a tentative D call TRBD1 (5 bases). Trimming stripped 1 base from V and 4 bases from J, with 6 bases between. Per germline, CDR1 LGHNA and CDR2 YSLEER. The CDR3 is made up of 13 amino acids. In DNA, the CDR3 is TGCGCCAGCAGCCAAGGACAGTCAGATACGCAGTATTTT. It yields the protein CASSQGQSDTQYF.

V and J are TRBV5-1 and TRBJ1-1; D remains ambiguous. Germline V gives CDR1 SGHRS, CDR2 YFSETQ. Trimming took 3 bases from V and 1 from J, leaving 10 bases between them. The CDR3 has 14 residues. CDR3 sequence reads: CASSSTPGNTEAFF. For the CDR3, the DNA is TGCGCCAGCAGCTCGACTCCGGGGAACACTGAAGCTTTCTTT.

This chain links TRBV11-3 with TRBJ2-5; 7 bases map to TRBD2. Per the germline V gene, CDR1 is SGHNT and CDR2 is YENEEA. With V trimmed by 5 bases and J by 1 base, 4 bases remained unmatched. The CDR3 extends over 14 amino acids. The chain's CDR3 is CASSPGGTQETQYF. In DNA form, the CDR3 reads TGTGCCAGCAGCCCCGGGGGGACCCAAGAGACCCAGTACTTC.

A few counts support this clone. The gene calls are TRBV7-6 and TRBJ2-1, with 9 nucleotides matching TRBD2. The CDR3 sequence is 14 residues long. The germline V gene encodes CDR1 SGHVS and CDR2 FNYEAQ. V lost 3 bases to trimming and J lost 8 bases; unmatched junction nucleotides: 5. The CDR3 sequence: CASSLLAGRDEQFF. The CDR3 nucleotides are TGTGCCAGCAGCTTGCTAGCGGGGCGGGATGAGCAGTTCTTC.

CDR3 sequence (DNA): TGTGCCAGCAGCCAGAGACAGGGGTACGACGAGCAGTACTTC. Residues: CASSQRQGYDEQYF. This chain uses TRBV3-1 (or the pseudogene TRBV3-2) with TRBJ2-7; 8 bases align to TRBD1. The V gene's germline CDR1 is LGHDT and CDR2 YNNKEL (reference sequence). The CDR3 sequence is 14 residues long. V shed 3 bases and J 5 bases; nucleotides not matched to a gene: 6.

The CDR3 DNA reads as TGTGCCAGCAGCCAAGAGGGACTGACTAGCGGGGAGCTGTTTTTT. It codes for CASSQEGLTSGELFF. This sequence joins TRBV4-2 and TRBJ2-2; maybe TRBD2 (6 bases). Trimming shortened V by 0 bases and J by 7 bases, and 12 bases separated the two germline ends. Germline-derived CDR1 and CDR2 are LGHNA and YNFKEQ. The CDR3 has 15 amino acids.

The chain has TRBV7-9 and TRBJ2-7, with 8 bases fitting TRBD1. CDR1 and CDR2 from the germline V gene are SEHNR and FQNEAQ (reference sequence). Losses at the gene ends were 1 base for V and 1 base for J; bases not matched to a gene: 6. The CDR3 consists of 16 residues. For the CDR3, the DNA is TGTGCCAGCAGCTTAGAGTCGACAGGGGAATCCTACGAGCAGTACTTC. It yields the protein CASSLESTGESYEQYF.

This clone was seen many times. The chain links TRBV30 to TRBJ2-7; D unresolved. The CDR3 has 13 residues. The germline V gene has CDR1 GTSNPN and CDR2 SVGIG (reference sequence). V was clipped by 4 bases and J by 0 bases, with 10 bases between them. This chain's CDR3 is CAWNWAISYEQYF. In DNA, the CDR3 is TGTGCCTGGAATTGGGCGATCTCCTACGAGCAGTACTTC.

The chain carries TRBV3-1 (or the pseudogene TRBV3-2) and TRBJ1-5; perhaps TRBD1 as D (5 bases). Trimming cost V 0 bases and J 15 bases, with 18 bases left between them. The length of the CDR3 is 14 residues. Per germline, CDR1 LGHDT and CDR2 YNNKEL (reference sequence). Here the CDR3 reads CASSQDRKSQGRHF. The CDR3 nucleotides are TGTGCCAGCAGCCAAGATCGGAAGTCGCAGGGCCGGCATTTT.

The J gene is TRBJ1-2, the V gene TRBV5-1; 9 nucleotides align to TRBD1. This CDR3 region has 16 residues. Germline V lookup: CDR1 SGHRS, CDR2 YFSETQ. Germline trimming cut 4 bases from V and 4 bases from J; bases unmatched to any gene: 11. The CDR3 protein is CASSGMTGGISYGYTF. DNA for the CDR3: TGCGCCAGCAGCGGGATGACAGGGGGAATTAGCTATGGCTACACCTTC.

The chain is built from TRBV4-2 and TRBJ2-1; the D gene is possibly TRBD2 (6 bases). This CDR3 region has 15 residues. Trimming stripped 1 base from V and 3 bases from J, with 10 bases between. The germline V gene encodes CDR1 LGHNA and CDR2 YNFKEQ. CDR3: CASSQGRGNYNEQFF. The CDR3 DNA is TGTGCCAGCAGCCAAGGGCGGGGAAACTACAATGAGCAGTTCTTC.

The V and J genes are TRBV6-2 or TRBV6-3 and TRBJ2-2, with D unclear. There are 13 residues in the CDR3. Trimming removed 5 bases at V and 6 bases at J, with 10 bases between. Germline CDR1 and CDR2: MNHEY and SVGEGT. This chain's CDR3 is CASSRARAGELFF. In DNA, the CDR3 is TGTGCCAGCAGTCGTGCCCGCGCCGGGGAGCTGTTTTTT.

This chain connects TRBV6-5 to TRBJ1-2; weak D call: TRBD1 (6 bases). The CDR3 has 14 amino acids. CDR1 and CDR2 (germline): MNHEY, SVGAGI. V lost 8 bases to trimming and J lost 4 bases, with 17 bases between them. CDR3 coding DNA: TGTGCCAGCTCCTACTCCGGGACACGCTATGGCTACACCTTC. Translated: CASSYSGTRYGYTF.

V is TRBV2 and J is TRBJ2-1, with TRBD2 matching 12 bases. Germline CDR1 reads SNHLY; CDR2 reads FYNNEI. This CDR3 comprises 17 residues. J gave up 2 bases and V 10 bases, and 12 bases lay outside the gene matches. DNA for the CDR3: TGTGCCATCCCGACGGCTAGCGGGAGGGCCCCCTACAATGAGCAGTTCTTC. It translates to CAIPTASGRAPYNEQFF.

The chain links TRBV19 to TRBJ2-5; 7 positions match TRBD1. This CDR3 spans 14 amino acids. CDR1 LNHDA and CDR2 SQIVND come from the germline V gene (reference sequence). V shed 4 bases and J 1 base; nucleotides not matched to a gene: 3. The CDR3 DNA reads TGTGCCAGTAGTAGAACAGGGGCCCAAGAGACCCAGTACTTC. Translation gives CASSRTGAQETQYF. Full variable domain (missing parts from reference TRBV19 and TRBJ2-5): DGGITQSPKYLFRKEGQNVTLSCEQNLNHDAMYWYRQDPGQGLRLIYYSQIVNDFQKGDIAEGYSVSREKKESFPLTVTSAQKNPTAFYLCASSRTGAQETQYFGPGTRLLVL.